These 13 T cell receptor beta chains were all obtained from the same sample, sequenced in a study of shared clonotypes between healthy human individuals (dated by TCRdb to the early 2020s). The method was the immunoSEQ multiplex PCR assay. TCRdb took over this immuneACCESS table, retaining in-frame rearrangements with V and J assigned. Such tables are incomplete; in checked studies, under half of the missing clones stem from an unresolved V gene, and the remainder is unexplained. This sample is represented by roughly 1,000,000 clones; about 80% of them were singletons. The ten largest clonotypes hold roughly 0.65% of the sample. Material: memory CD4+ T cells from PBMCs. Read against the paper, the sample's cell subset or site label means: CD45RA-negative fraction. All receptors derive from a man younger than 35 in good health. Some clones in this sample may be carry-over from other donors' samples.

V gene TRBV20-1 combines with J gene TRBJ2-4, with D hard to call. Trimming pared 6 bases from V and 7 bases from J, leaving 10 bases between. CDR3 length equals 11 residues. Germline V gene data show CDR1 as DFQATT and CDR2 as SNEGSKA (reference sequence). CDR3 sequence reads: CSAHAGNIQYF. The CDR3 DNA follows: TGCAGTGCCCACGCCGGGAACATTCAGTACTTC.

Regarding this clone: It may be a read error: a sequence one base away is much more abundant. The chain employs TRBV7-6 and TRBJ2-5, with D unclear. V was shortened by 3 bases and J by 4 bases, with 3 bases between the two germline ends. CDR3 size: 11 residues. Germline V gene lookup returns CDR1 SGHVS and CDR2 FNYEAQ. CDR3 residues: CASSFAETQYF. CDR3 DNA: TGTGCCAGCAGCTTTGCAGAGACCCAGTACTTC.

The chain recombines TRBV6-6 with TRBJ2-3; D not resolved. The germline V and J ends were trimmed by 2 bases and 5 bases, with 8 bases remaining between them. There are 13 residues in the CDR3. From germline, CDR1 is MNHNY and CDR2 SVGAGI (reference sequence). The CDR3 here is CASSYVAVDTQYF. Here the CDR3 DNA reads TGTGCCAGCAGTTACGTGGCGGTAGATACGCAGTATTTT.

The chain combines TRBV5-1 with TRBJ2-2; TRBD2 might be the D (5 bases). The CDR3 spans 15 residues. Germline CDR1 reads SGHRS; CDR2 reads YFSETQ. The ends were cut back, 0 bases at V and 5 bases at J, with 11 bases in the middle. In DNA, the CDR3 is TGCGCCAGCAGCTTGGACTCGATAGCGACCGGGGAGCTGTTTTTT. As protein: CASSLDSIATGELFF.

The rearrangement uses TRBV11-2 and TRBJ2-7; D is uncertain. The CDR3 consists of 12 residues. Germline V gene lookup returns CDR1 SGHAT and CDR2 FQNNGV. V shed 5 bases and J shed 6 bases, with 11 bases lying between them. CDR3 nucleotide sequence: TGTGCCAGCAGCGACAAGGATTGCGAGCAGTACTTC. It yields the protein CASSDKDCEQYF.

CDR3 protein: CASIPPGRRGEKLFF. The CDR3 region has the DNA TGTGCCAGCATCCCCCCCGGGCGGAGGGGTGAAAAACTGTTTTTT. J is TRBJ1-4 and V is TRBV6-1; the D gene is possibly TRBD1 (5 bases). V was clipped by 7 bases and J by 7 bases, with 19 bases between them. There are 15 residues in the CDR3. Germline V gene sequence: CDR1 MNHNS, CDR2 SASEGT.

The chain joins TRBV18 to TRBJ2-7; D is unresolved. The CDR3 length is 11 residues. The germline V and J ends were trimmed by 4 bases and 3 bases, with 4 bases remaining between them. CDR1 is KGHSH and CDR2 is LQKENI in the germline V gene. The CDR3 sequence is CASSQNYEQYF. The DNA for the CDR3 is TGTGCCAGCTCACAAAACTACGAGCAGTACTTC.

The gene calls are TRBV5-1 and TRBJ1-1, with a weak D call TRBD1 (5 bases). CDR3 size: 13 residues. The ends were cut back, 0 bases at V and 11 bases at J, with 14 bases in the middle. Germline loops: CDR1 SGHRS, CDR2 YFSETQ. CDR3 nucleotides: TGCGCCAGCAGCTTGGAGTCAGCAGGGTACGCTTTCTTT. Its translation: CASSLESAGYAFF.

This clone was counted once. This chain connects TRBV19 to TRBJ2-1; no reliable D call. Germline-derived CDR1 and CDR2 are LNHDA and SQIVND (reference sequence). With 3 bases removed from V and 7 bases from J, the gap between germline ends came to 19 bases. This CDR3 has 16 residues. As DNA, the CDR3 is TGTGCCAGTAGTATCCGGCTCCCTACTAACCTTAATGAGCAGTTCTTC. Amino acid sequence: CASSIRLPTNLNEQFF.

The chain uses TRBV10-3 and TRBJ1-2, with a tentative D call TRBD1 (5 bases). V was pared by 1 base and J by 2 bases, with 14 bases between. The CDR3 contains 16 residues. Germline CDR1 is ENHRY and CDR2 is SYGVKD. The CDR3 DNA follows: TGTGCCATCAGTGAGTTAAGGGGAGGGGTGAACTATGGCTACACCTTC. Translating gives CAISELRGGVNYGYTF.

As DNA, the CDR3 is TGTGCCAGCAGCCTGGACAGGGAGGATGAAAAACTGTTTTTT. Its protein is CASSLDREDEKLFF. The V call is TRBV28, the J call TRBJ1-4, with 8 bases fitting TRBD1. This CDR3 contains 14 residues. Trimming removed 6 bases from V and 6 bases from J; junction bases left unmatched: 6. Per the germline V gene, CDR1 is MDHEN and CDR2 is SYDVKM.

This rearrangement joins TRBV7-9 to TRBJ1-5; unclear D gene. V was shortened by 1 base and J by 7 bases, with 11 bases between the two germline ends. From germline, CDR1 is SEHNR and CDR2 FQNEAQ (reference sequence). The length of the CDR3 is 14 residues. Here the CDR3 reads CASSLDALVQPQHF. For the CDR3, the DNA is TGTGCCAGCAGCTTAGACGCTCTGGTACAGCCCCAGCATTTT.

V usage is TRBV9 and J usage is TRBJ2-1; 11 bases match TRBD2. CDR3 length equals 16 residues. Trimming took 0 bases from V and 9 from J; bases not matched to a gene: 8. Looked up from germline, CDR1 is SGDLS and CDR2 is YYNGEE. The CDR3 is CASSVVPRTSGPEQFF. The CDR3 DNA follows: TGTGCCAGCAGCGTAGTTCCCAGGACTAGCGGGCCTGAGCAGTTCTTC.